One sample yielded the 32 T cell receptor beta chains listed below, sequenced in a study of T cell changes during pregnancy in multiple sclerosis. The table came from immunoSEQ multiplex PCR; TCRdb's copy has only in-frame clones and leaves some out. The sample lists 34,000 or so clones, approximately 91% seen once, with approximately 4.6% in the top ten. The input for sequencing was peripheral blood, taken in the second trimester of pregnancy. Receptors originate from a female donor in good health, enrolled as a control in a pregnancy study.

The chain carries TRBV6-4 and TRBJ2-2; possibly TRBD2 for D (6 bases). Trimming left V 7 bases short and J 0 bases short, with 9 bases between. CDR3 length: 14 amino acids. CDR1 and CDR2 from the germline V gene are MRHNA and SNTAGT. The chain's CDR3 is CASMRRANTGELFF. CDR3 in DNA: TGTGCCAGCATGCGGAGGGCGAACACCGGGGAGCTGTTTTTT.

A note on this clone: The junction shows a germline mismatch at one end, possibly a read error. This CDR3 is also generated by other DNA sequences in the sample. CDR3 amino acids: CSVGGTGLSYEQYF. The CDR3 coding sequence is TGCAGCGTTGGTGGGACAGGGCTTTCCTACGAACAGTACTTC. The chain joins TRBV29-1 to TRBJ2-7; 9 positions match TRBD1. This CDR3 contains 14 residues. Germline assignment: CDR1 SQVTM and CDR2 ANQGSEA.

The J gene is TRBJ1-1, the V gene TRBV10-3, with TRBD1 as a possible D gene (6 bases). Trimming stripped 10 bases from V and 5 bases from J, with 11 bases between. CDR3 length: 11 amino acids. Germline V gene data show CDR1 as ENHRY and CDR2 as SYGVKD. CDR3 protein: CATAGDTEAFF. The DNA for the CDR3 is TGTGCCACCGCAGGGGATACTGAAGCTTTCTTT.

The chain combines TRBV6-4 with TRBJ2-6; maybe TRBD2 (6 bases). Germline V lookup: CDR1 MRHNA, CDR2 SNTAGT. The CDR3 totals 15 residues. Trimming removed 8 bases from V and 2 bases from J, with 13 bases in between. The CDR3 loop is CASSQSSAGANVLTF. CDR3 DNA sequence: TGTGCCAGCTCCCAATCTAGCGCTGGGGCCAACGTCCTGACTTTC.

The chain is built from TRBV7-9 and TRBJ2-5; 7 nucleotides line up with TRBD1. This CDR3 region has 17 residues. V trimming: 5 bases; J trimming: 0 bases; junction bases outside the gene matches: 12. Per the germline V gene, CDR1 is SEHNR and CDR2 is FQNEAQ (reference sequence). CDR3 DNA: TGTGCCAGCAGCAAAGAAGGGGGCCGGAAAGACCAAGAGACCCAGTACTTC. Translating gives CASSKEGGRKDQETQYF. Combining the CDR3 with reference TRBV7-9 and TRBJ2-5 gives the whole variable domain DTGVSQNPRHKITKRGQNVTFRCDPISEHNRLYWYRQTLGQGPEFLTYFQNEAQLEKSRLLSDRFSAERPKGSFSTLEIQRTEQGDSAMYLCASSKEGGRKDQETQYFGPGTRLLVL.

The chain combines TRBV18 with TRBJ1-6, with TRBD1 identical over 7 bases. This CDR3 has 14 amino acids. Germline assignment: CDR1 KGHSH and CDR2 LQKENI. V was clipped by 3 bases and J by 8 bases; unmatched bases: 4. This chain's CDR3 is CASSPGTGDSPLHF. CDR3 coding DNA: TGTGCCAGCTCACCGGGAACAGGGGATTCACCCCTCCACTTT.

V usage is TRBV5-6 and J usage is TRBJ2-7; possible D gene TRBD2, 7 bases. From germline, CDR1 is SGHDT and CDR2 YYEEEE. Trimming took 0 bases from V and 4 from J, leaving 17 bases between them. This CDR3 has 16 residues. The CDR3 coding sequence is TGTGCCAGCAGCTTGGGAGGGGGGGGCCTTGGATACGAGCAGTACTTC. This gives the protein CASSLGGGGLGYEQYF.

The V call is TRBV6-4, the J call TRBJ2-2; TRBD2 agrees at 10 bases. CDR1 MRHNA and CDR2 SNTAGT come from the germline V gene. Unmatched junction bases numbered 2, after V lost 4 bases and J lost 0 bases. The CDR3 sequence is 16 residues long. The CDR3 spells CASSGTSGANTGELFF. The DNA of the CDR3 is TGTGCCAGCAGTGGTACTAGCGGGGCGAACACCGGGGAGCTGTTTTTT.

V and J are TRBV7-9 and TRBJ2-5, with TRBD1 matching 12 bases. The CDR3 has 15 residues. J gave up 6 bases and V 4 bases, and 6 bases lay outside the gene matches. Germline loops: CDR1 SEHNR, CDR2 FQNEAQ (reference sequence). CDR3: CASSSRDRGQQTQYF. CDR3 in DNA: TGTGCCAGCAGCTCCCGGGACAGGGGGCAACAGACCCAGTACTTC.

The chain has TRBV5-4 and TRBJ2-1; the match to TRBD2 covers 7 bases. CDR3 length: 15 amino acids. V lost 3 bases and J lost 2; bases outside the gene matches: 5. The germline V gene encodes CDR1 SGHNT and CDR2 YYREEE (reference sequence). CDR3 sequence: CASSSRGGPYNEQFF. CDR3 nucleotides: TGTGCCAGCAGCTCGCGGGGAGGGCCCTACAATGAGCAGTTCTTC.

Details on this clone: Other nucleotide sequences in the sample specify the same CDR3. The chain couples TRBV9 to TRBJ1-5; D gene ambiguous. Trimming left V 0 bases short and J 4 bases short, with 8 bases between. Germline V lookup: CDR1 SGDLS, CDR2 YYNGEE. CDR3 size: 14 residues. CDR3 region: CASSVGGNNQPQHF. CDR3 DNA: TGTGCCAGCAGCGTAGGAGGCAATAATCAGCCCCAGCATTTT.

The chain couples TRBV28 to TRBJ1-2; D is uncertain. This CDR3 spans 16 amino acids. V shed 6 bases and J shed 0 bases, with 17 bases lying between them. The V gene's germline CDR1 is MDHEN and CDR2 SYDVKM. DNA for the CDR3: TGTGCCAGCAGCCCCCCCCGGGAGCTCCCTAACTATGGCTACACCTTC. Protein product: CASSPPRELPNYGYTF.

The rearrangement links TRBV28 to TRBJ2-3; D is perhaps TRBD1 (6 bases). Trimming took 7 bases from V and 6 from J, leaving 8 bases between them. Germline V lookup: CDR1 MDHEN, CDR2 SYDVKM. CDR3 size: 11 residues. DNA for the CDR3: TGTGCCAGCACCCAGGGGGATACGCAGTATTTT. As protein: CASTQGDTQYF.

The gene calls are TRBV12-2 and TRBJ2-7; the DNA was not used to check the table's D call, TRBD1. TRBV12-2 is given as a pseudogene. The CDR3 runs to 15 residues. The CDR3 spells CASRLDRQGSYEQYF. DNA of the CDR3: TGTGCAAGTCGCCTTGACCGACAGGGATCCTACGAGCAGTACTTC.

The J gene is TRBJ1-6, the V gene TRBV6-5, with TRBD1 matching over 7 bases. This CDR3 contains 14 residues. The germline V gene encodes CDR1 MNHEY and CDR2 SVGAGI. The V and J ends lost 2 bases and 6 bases, in that order; junction bases with no gene match: 1. For the CDR3, the DNA is TGTGCCAGCAGTTACCGGGACAGTAATTCACCCCTCCACTTT. As protein: CASSYRDSNSPLHF.

The chain employs TRBV6-4 and TRBJ2-3, with unresolved D. The CDR3 is 13 residues long. The germline V and J ends were trimmed by 2 bases and 0 bases, with 3 bases remaining between them. Germline V CDR1 and CDR2: MRHNA, SNTAGT. The CDR3 spells CASSDGSTDTQYF. The CDR3 DNA reads TGTGCCAGCAGTGACGGCAGCACAGATACGCAGTATTTT.

The rearrangement uses TRBV5-1 and TRBJ1-4, with no clear D. Trimming removed 4 bases at V and 1 base at J, with 14 bases between. The CDR3 is 16 amino acids. Looked up from germline, CDR1 is SGHRS and CDR2 is YFSETQ. The CDR3 DNA sequence: TGCGCCAGCAGCCTTCAATCCCCAGGAACTAATGAAAAACTGTTTTTT. Translating it yields CASSLQSPGTNEKLFF.

The chain links TRBV19 to TRBJ2-3, with TRBD1 matching over 11 bases. V was pared by 5 bases and J by 5 bases, with 6 bases of the junction left unmatched. CDR3 length: 15 amino acids. Germline V gene sequence: CDR1 LNHDA, CDR2 SQIVND (reference sequence). CDR3 residues: CASSSTGTGGDTQYF. Written as DNA, the CDR3 is TGTGCCAGTAGTTCCACCGGGACAGGGGGAGATACGCAGTATTTT.

J is TRBJ1-1 and V is TRBV9, with no clear D. The V end lost 0 bases, the J end lost 1 base, and 7 bases lay between the germline ends. The germline V gene has CDR1 SGDLS and CDR2 YYNGEE. The CDR3 is made up of 14 amino acids. CDR3 loop: CASSVDRENTEAFF. The CDR3 nucleotides are TGTGCCAGCAGCGTAGACCGGGAGAACACTGAAGCTTTCTTT.

The chain links TRBV9 to TRBJ2-7; D perhaps matches TRBD2 (5 bases). Trimming left V 3 bases short and J 1 base short, with 8 bases between. Germline V gene data show CDR1 as SGDLS and CDR2 as YYNGEE. The CDR3 is 13 residues long. This CDR3 reads CASSGGRSYEQYF. Written as DNA, the CDR3 is TGTGCCAGCAGCGGTGGGAGATCCTACGAGCAGTACTTC. Looking up the rest from reference TRBV9 and TRBJ2-7 gives the full variable domain: DSGVTQTPKHLITATGQRVTLRCSPRSGDLSVYWYQQSLDQGLQFLIQYYNGEERAKGNILERFSAQQFPDLHSELNLSSLELGDSALYFCASSGGRSYEQYFGPGTRLTVT.

This clone came up once. The gene calls are TRBV6-1 and TRBJ2-1; 7 bases line up with TRBD2. V lost 4 bases and J lost 1; bases outside the gene matches: 10. The CDR3 covers 17 residues. CDR1 is MNHNS and CDR2 is SASEGT in the germline V gene. The CDR3 spells CASSVNLGGVSYNEQFF. The CDR3 nucleotides read TGTGCCAGCAGTGTAAATCTTGGGGGGGTATCCTACAATGAGCAGTTCTTC.

The chain couples TRBV5-1 to TRBJ1-1, with D unclear. V lost 3 bases and J lost 1, with 7 bases in between. Germline CDR1 SGHRS, CDR2 YFSETQ. The CDR3 is 13 residues long. CDR3 bases: TGCGCCAGCAGCTGGGCGCAGAACACTGAAGCTTTCTTT. Residues: CASSWAQNTEAFF.

The J gene is TRBJ1-5, the V gene TRBV7-2; no definite D call. In germline, CDR1 is SGHTA, CDR2 FQGNSA. The V and J ends lost 8 bases and 7 bases respectively, with 18 bases between them. This CDR3 is 14 amino acids long. The CDR3 loop reads CASAPRGSMQPQHF. For the CDR3, the DNA is TGTGCCAGCGCCCCTCGAGGTTCTATGCAGCCCCAGCATTTT.

The chain recombines TRBV7-9 with TRBJ1-1, with D maybe TRBD1 (6 bases). V was clipped by 3 bases and J by 3 bases, with 8 bases between them. The CDR3 spans 13 residues. Germline lookup yields CDR1 SEHNR and CDR2 FQNEAQ (reference sequence). CDR3 nucleotide sequence: TGTGCCAGCAGCTTCGGGGGGCACACTGAAGCTTTCTTT. Translated, it gives CASSFGGHTEAFF.

This chain uses TRBV7-2 with TRBJ1-5, with 7 nucleotides matching TRBD1. CDR3 length: 14 amino acids. V shed 8 bases, J shed 3 bases, and the junction held 7 bases outside the gene matches. CDR1 and CDR2 from the germline V gene are SGHTA and FQGNSA. CDR3 sequence: CASEAGGSNQPQHF. CDR3 DNA sequence: TGTGCCAGCGAGGCAGGGGGGTCCAATCAGCCCCAGCATTTT.

This clone has just one count. At one of its ends the junction is not consistent with the germline gene, which may arise from a read error. The chain recombines TRBV4-3 with TRBJ2-7, with D maybe TRBD1 (6 bases). Germline assignment: CDR1 LGHNA and CDR2 YSLEER. CDR3 length equals 15 residues. CDR3 protein: CASSQEQDSTYERYF. CDR3 sequence (DNA): TGCGCCAGCAGCCAAGAACAGGACAGCACCTACGAGCGGTACTTC.

The V and J genes are TRBV13 and TRBJ2-7; 9 bases align to TRBD1. The trim removed 6 bases at V and 0 bases at J, leaving 6 bases unmatched. The CDR3 length is 15 residues. Germline V gene data show CDR1 as PRHDT and CDR2 as FYEKMQ (reference sequence). CDR3 nucleotide sequence: TGTGCCAGCAGTCACGGGACAGGGAGCTCCTACGAGCAGTACTTC. Translating gives CASSHGTGSSYEQYF.

The chain is built from TRBV2 and TRBJ1-5; TRBD1 matches at 11 bases. The ends lost 6 bases at V and 5 bases at J; junction bases unmatched: 3. Germline V gene sequence: CDR1 SNHLY, CDR2 FYNNEI. The CDR3 spans 14 residues. The CDR3 here is CASRGTGGYQPQHF. CDR3 nucleotides: TGTGCCAGCAGGGGGACAGGGGGGTATCAGCCCCAGCATTTT.

This clone was recorded once. The J gene is TRBJ1-1, the V gene TRBV9; 10 nucleotides match TRBD1. This CDR3 spans 18 amino acids. V shed 4 bases, J shed 0 bases, and the junction held 12 bases outside the gene matches. CDR1 SGDLS and CDR2 YYNGEE come from the germline V gene. CDR3 in amino acids: CASSNLGQGELMNTEAFF. CDR3 coding DNA: TGTGCCAGCAGCAACTTAGGACAGGGGGAGTTAATGAACACTGAAGCTTTCTTT.

The chain uses TRBV4-3 and TRBJ2-7; 10 bases are shared with TRBD1. The CDR3 has 14 residues. Germline V CDR1 and CDR2: LGHNA, YSLEER. J was trimmed by 7 bases and V by 4 bases; bases with no gene match: 7. DNA for the CDR3: TGCGCCAGCAGCCTCGTCCCGGGACAGGGGGAGCAGTACTTC. Its protein is CASSLVPGQGEQYF.

The rearrangement links TRBV30 to TRBJ1-3, with a weak D call TRBD1 (6 bases). The V end was cut by 4 bases, the J end by 2 bases, with 9 bases between. CDR3 length equals 13 residues. CDR1 is GTSNPN, CDR2 SVGIG, per germline (reference sequence). CDR3 residues: CAWITGPGNTIYF. The CDR3 DNA reads TGTGCCTGGATCACAGGGCCTGGAAACACCATATATTTT.

This chain links TRBV7-2 with TRBJ1-2, with 7 bases lining up with TRBD1. The CDR3 loop spans 15 amino acids. Trimming took 5 bases from V and 4 from J; bases not matched to a gene: 10. Germline values: CDR1 SGHTA, CDR2 FQGNSA. CDR3 coding DNA: TGTGCCAGCAGCCCATTACAGGGGAAGGGCTATGGCTACACCTTC. It yields the protein CASSPLQGKGYGYTF.